This T cell receptor (beta chain) was documented in a study of cytomegalovirus exposure and HLA in healthy donors. With 60 Vbeta and 13 Jbeta primers, the PCR was carried out. The repertoire was sequenced with immunoSEQ multiplex PCR; TCRdb's copy has only in-frame clones and lacks some. This table has about 200,000 clones, about 80% appearing once. Per the germline V gene, CDR1 is MNHNY and CDR2 is SVGAGI (reference sequence). The junction had 4 bases not matched to a gene; V was cut back by 6 bases and J by 6 bases. This CDR3 has 13 residues. This sequence joins TRBV6-6 and TRBJ1-1; 10 bases are shared with TRBD1. The source is a woman in her twenties or thirties in good health and CMV-seropositive. Specimen: PBMCs. The CDR3 nucleotides read TGTGCCAGCAGCCAGACAGGGGGCTCTGAAGCTTTCTTT. Residues: CASSQTGGSEAFF.